This TCR beta chain derives from a study of cytomegalovirus exposure and HLA in healthy donors. On the study more broadly: Ancestry clustering placed around 81% of over 300 genotyped donors in the Caucasian-associated cluster.

Researchers ran the PCR with 60 Vbeta and 13 Jbeta primers. Produced via immunoSEQ multiplex PCR; TCRdb's table is partial and in-frame only. Altogether around 190,000 clones are present, 80% being singletons, with the ten largest covering 5.7%. General study findings and limits: Several of the most significant clusters appeared, in a later analysis, to be linked to common viral pathogens. Later genetic work tied a missense DCLRE1C variant to beta-chain V and J trimming.

Turning to this clone: Antigen specificity is unknown.

Germline lookup yields CDR1 SQVTM and CDR2 ANQGSEA. The CDR3 covers 12 residues. The clonotype was recovered from a man in his forties in good health and CMV-seronegative. The chain couples TRBV29-1 to TRBJ2-5; D call uncertain. Sequenced input: PBMCs. CDR3 loop: CSSRGSQETQYF. As DNA, the CDR3 is TGCAGTTCGCGAGGTTCCCAAGAGACCCAGTACTTC.